These 30 T cell receptor beta chains were all obtained from the same sample, sequenced in a study of blood T cell repertoires in COVID-19. TCRdb's copy holds only in-frame clones and misses some; the assay was immunoSEQ multiplex PCR. The table includes more than 200,000 clones, roughly 84% detected once. The sequencing sample was made of peripheral blood. These receptors were obtained from a woman aged 80 or over with COVID-19, enrolled during active disease.

The rearrangement uses TRBV18 and TRBJ2-5, with D unclear. CDR1 KGHSH and CDR2 LQKENI come from the germline V gene. Trimming took off 6 bases at V and 2 bases at J, with 13 bases between the two ends. This CDR3 region has 14 residues. As DNA, the CDR3 is TGTGCCAGCTCCCTTTACCGGTTTCAAGAGACCCAGTACTTC. This gives the protein CASSLYRFQETQYF. Variable domain in full (rest from reference TRBV18 and TRBJ2-5): NAGVMQNPRHLVRRRGQEARLRCSPMKGHSHVYWYRQLPEEGLKFMVYLQKENIIDESGMPKERFSAEFPKEGPSILRIQQVVRGDSAAYFCASSLYRFQETQYFGPGTRLLVL.

The V gene is TRBV28, the J gene TRBJ1-5; D not certain. V shed 7 bases and J shed 2 bases, with 21 bases lying between them. The CDR3 has 17 residues. CDR1 and CDR2 from the germline V gene are MDHEN and SYDVKM. For the CDR3, the DNA is TGTGCCAGCACCCGAAACTGGGCGGGAGGTGGCAATCAGCCCCAGCATTTT. As protein: CASTRNWAGGGNQPQHF.

V gene TRBV4-3 combines with J gene TRBJ1-6; D remains unclear. CDR3 length equals 15 residues. Germline V gives CDR1 LGHNA, CDR2 YSLEER. V was clipped by 0 bases and J by 9 bases, with 12 bases between them. Here the CDR3 DNA reads TGCGCCAGCAGCCAAGATGAGGTTCGGAGTTCACCCCTCCACTTT. It encodes CASSQDEVRSSPLHF.

This rearrangement joins TRBV3-1 (or the pseudogene TRBV3-2) to TRBJ2-3; possible D gene TRBD2, 5 bases. V was clipped by 2 bases and J by 8 bases, with 26 bases between them. The CDR3 consists of 18 residues. Looked up from germline, CDR1 is LGHDT and CDR2 is YNNKEL (reference sequence). The CDR3 spells CASSQPSSPRADYGTQYF. The CDR3 DNA reads as TGTGCCAGCAGCCAACCCTCCAGTCCGCGGGCGGATTACGGTACGCAGTATTTT.

This rearrangement joins TRBV2 to TRBJ1-4; no clear D. This CDR3 comprises 14 residues. Germline-derived CDR1 and CDR2 are SNHLY and FYNNEI. The V end lost 5 bases, the J end lost 4 bases, and 11 bases lay between the germline ends. The CDR3 is CASSLSVYNEKLFF. The CDR3 DNA is TGTGCCAGCAGTCTAAGTGTCTATAATGAAAAACTGTTTTTT.

V is TRBV10-3 and J is TRBJ1-5; D is undetermined. Germline assignment: CDR1 ENHRY and CDR2 SYGVKD. V was clipped by 3 bases and J by 3 bases, with 9 bases between them. This CDR3 region has 14 residues. The CDR3 spells CAISDGGFNQPQHF. The CDR3 bases are TGTGCCATCAGTGACGGAGGGTTCAATCAGCCCCAGCATTTT.

V gene TRBV7-2 combines with J gene TRBJ2-2, with a tentative D call TRBD1 (5 bases). The V end was cut by 3 bases, the J end by 0 bases, with 8 bases between. CDR1 and CDR2 (germline): SGHTA, FQGNSA. The CDR3 contains 15 residues. The CDR3 DNA sequence: TGTGCCAGCAGCTTCCAGGGCGCGAACACCGGGGAGCTGTTTTTT. Translation gives CASSFQGANTGELFF.

The chain employs TRBV25-1 and TRBJ1-3; D unclear. The CDR3 is made up of 15 amino acids. The ends were cut back, 6 bases at V and 0 bases at J, with 12 bases in the middle. The germline V gene has CDR1 MGHDK and CDR2 SYGVNS. The CDR3 sequence: CASSAGLISGNTIYF. CDR3 bases: TGTGCCAGCAGCGCCGGACTCATCTCTGGAAACACCATATATTTT.

The chain couples TRBV30 to TRBJ1-6; no reliable D call. V was trimmed by 4 bases and J by 1 base, leaving 14 bases between them. This CDR3 has 16 amino acids. From germline, CDR1 is GTSNPN and CDR2 SVGIG (reference sequence). CDR3 amino acids: CAWMRSAGSYNSPLHF. Here the CDR3 DNA reads TGTGCCTGGATGAGGTCCGCCGGGTCCTATAATTCACCCCTCCACTTT.

V gene TRBV6-1 combines with J gene TRBJ1-2, with unresolved D. CDR3 length: 15 amino acids. Germline V lookup: CDR1 MNHNS, CDR2 SASEGT. Trimming took off 0 bases at V and 8 bases at J, with 16 bases between the two ends. The CDR3 region has the DNA TGTGCCAGCAGTGAAGCGCGGGGAAAAAGTGGCGGCTACACCTTC. Its translation is CASSEARGKSGGYTF.

The CDR3 DNA reads as TGTGCCAGCAGCCCCCGTGGAGGGAACACTGAAGCTTTCTTT. Protein sequence: CASSPRGGNTEAFF. The chain combines TRBV4-2 with TRBJ1-1; D is unresolved. The length of the CDR3 is 14 residues. Germline CDR1 LGHNA, CDR2 YNFKEQ. The V end lost 4 bases, the J end lost 1 base, and 10 bases lay between the germline ends.

The chain couples TRBV6-2 or TRBV6-3 to TRBJ2-2; a weak D match, TRBD2 (5 bases). The V and J ends lost 2 bases and 4 bases respectively, with 11 bases between them. The CDR3 consists of 15 residues. Germline assignment: CDR1 MNHEY and CDR2 SVGEGT. The CDR3 spells CASSYRPGSTGELFF. Written as DNA, the CDR3 is TGTGCCAGCAGTTACCGCCCGGGGAGCACCGGGGAGCTGTTTTTT.

Here the CDR3 DNA reads TGCGCCAGCAGCCCGAACTGGGGGGTTCGGGATGAGCAGTTCTTC. This translates into CASSPNWGVRDEQFF. The chain employs TRBV5-1 and TRBJ2-1; possibly TRBD2 for D (6 bases). Germline V CDR1 and CDR2: SGHRS, YFSETQ. This CDR3 is 15 amino acids long. Trimming removed 4 bases at V and 8 bases at J, with 19 bases between.

The chain uses TRBV10-3 and TRBJ2-6; D gene ambiguous. V was shortened by 0 bases and J by 0 bases, with 6 bases between the two germline ends. In germline, CDR1 is ENHRY, CDR2 SYGVKD. The CDR3 spans 16 residues. CDR3 in amino acids: CAISESPGSGANVLTF. The CDR3, as DNA: TGTGCCATCAGTGAGTCCCCGGGCTCTGGGGCCAACGTCCTGACTTTC.

The genes are TRBV19 and TRBJ2-5; TRBD1 is a possible D gene (5 bases). Germline-derived CDR1 and CDR2 are LNHDA and SQIVND (reference sequence). This CDR3 contains 17 residues. V lost 3 bases, J lost 0 bases, and 17 bases lay in between. The CDR3 is CASSIKGFNQYQETQYF. DNA of the CDR3: TGTGCCAGTAGTATCAAGGGGTTCAATCAGTACCAAGAGACCCAGTACTTC.

The chain employs TRBV9 and TRBJ2-7; D perhaps matches TRBD1 (5 bases). The V end was cut by 0 bases, the J end by 1 base, with 17 bases between. Germline V gives CDR1 SGDLS, CDR2 YYNGEE. The CDR3 has 17 residues. CDR3 coding DNA: TGTGCCAGCAGCGTAGCCTCCTTACAGGATTCGTCCTACGAGCAGTACGTC. Translation gives CASSVASLQDSSYEQYV.

This chain uses TRBV24-1 with TRBJ2-1, with 7 bases aligning to TRBD2. This CDR3 comprises 15 residues. V lost 6 bases, J lost 7 bases, and 11 bases stayed unmatched. The germline gives CDR1 KGHDR, CDR2 SFDVKD. The CDR3 here is CATSPSSGGRNEQFF. CDR3 coding DNA: TGTGCCACCAGTCCCTCATCCGGGGGGAGGAATGAGCAGTTCTTC.

The V and J genes are TRBV20-1 and TRBJ1-5; D is uncertain. The CDR3 has 11 amino acids. CDR1 and CDR2 from the germline V gene are DFQATT and SNEGSKA (reference sequence). The CDR3, as DNA: TGCACCCCGGGATTAAATCAGCCCCAGCATTTT. This encodes CTPGLNQPQHF.

V and J are TRBV6-6 and TRBJ1-1; a weak D match, TRBD1 (5 bases). The CDR3 runs 15 residues. Per the germline V gene, CDR1 is MNHNY and CDR2 is SVGAGI (reference sequence). V lost 4 bases and J lost 11, with 23 bases in between. The CDR3 DNA reads as TGTGCCAGCAGTTCTCCTGGTAGGGGCGCATCGGGCGCTTTCTTT. Translating gives CASSSPGRGASGAFF.

CDR3 coding DNA: TGTGCCAGCAGTGTGGGGGGTATCTATGGCTACACCTTC. Amino acid sequence: CASSVGGIYGYTF. The chain carries TRBV2 and TRBJ1-2; D perhaps matches TRBD1 (5 bases). The CDR3 covers 13 residues. The V gene's germline CDR1 is SNHLY and CDR2 FYNNEI. With 4 bases removed from V and 4 bases from J, the gap between germline ends came to 10 bases.

The CDR3 loop reads CASRPEGGTGYGYTF. As DNA, the CDR3 is TGTGCCAGCAGACCCGAAGGGGGGACAGGATATGGCTACACCTTC. The chain employs TRBV27 and TRBJ1-2; 8 bases fit TRBD1. The CDR3 length is 15 residues. Germline V gives CDR1 MNHEY, CDR2 SMNVEV (reference sequence). The trim removed 6 bases at V and 5 bases at J, leaving 11 bases unmatched.

This chain links TRBV9 with TRBJ1-4, with D maybe TRBD1 (5 bases). V shed 4 bases and J shed 5 bases, with 15 bases lying between them. The CDR3 is 15 residues long. In germline, CDR1 is SGDLS, CDR2 YYNGEE. CDR3 in amino acids: CASSPSGAGNEKLFF. The CDR3 coding sequence is TGTGCCAGCAGCCCCAGTGGGGCAGGGAATGAAAAACTGTTTTTT.

This sequence joins TRBV18 and TRBJ1-1, with 9 bases fitting TRBD1. The length of the CDR3 is 15 residues. From germline, CDR1 is KGHSH and CDR2 LQKENI. J lost 4 bases, V lost 3 bases, and 6 bases had no gene match. CDR3 in amino acids: CASSPLTGGITEAFF. CDR3 nucleotides: TGTGCCAGCTCACCTTTGACAGGGGGAATCACTGAAGCTTTCTTT. Based on the CDR3 plus reference TRBV18 and TRBJ1-1, the full variable domain is NAGVMQNPRHLVRRRGQEARLRCSPMKGHSHVYWYRQLPEEGLKFMVYLQKENIIDESGMPKERFSAEFPKEGPSILRIQQVVRGDSAAYFCASSPLTGGITEAFFGQGTRLTVV.

The chain combines TRBV27 with TRBJ2-2, with 8 bases that match TRBD2. Germline values: CDR1 MNHEY, CDR2 SMNVEV (reference sequence). The ends lost 10 bases at V and 2 bases at J; junction bases unmatched: 6. The CDR3 totals 14 residues. CDR3 DNA: TGTGCCACCCGGGGGGGGGCAAACACCGGGGAGCTGTTTTTT. Its translation is CATRGGANTGELFF.

The table lists this clone with a few counts. The chain employs TRBV6-4 and TRBJ1-2, with a possible D match to TRBD1 (6 bases). This CDR3 comprises 12 residues. Germline V gene sequence: CDR1 MRHNA, CDR2 SNTAGT. The V and J ends lost 7 bases and 6 bases respectively, with 12 bases between them. CDR3: CASIDWTDGYTF. The CDR3, as DNA: TGTGCCAGCATCGACTGGACAGATGGCTACACCTTC.

The rearrangement links TRBV25-1 to TRBJ2-5; the match to TRBD2 covers 7 bases. CDR1 is MGHDK and CDR2 is SYGVNS in the germline V gene. The CDR3 has 12 amino acids. V shed 7 bases, J shed 7 bases, and the junction held 6 bases outside the gene matches. The chain's CDR3 is CASMPGEGTQYF. In DNA form, the CDR3 reads TGTGCCAGCATGCCGGGGGAGGGGACCCAGTACTTC.

This chain joins TRBV5-6 and TRBJ1-5; D may be TRBD1 (5 bases). This CDR3 spans 15 amino acids. V was pared by 1 base and J by 0 bases, with 8 bases between. Per germline, CDR1 SGHDT and CDR2 YYEEEE. The CDR3 DNA follows: TGTGCCAGCAGCTTGAGGCAGGGTAGCAATCAGCCCCAGCATTTT. Its protein is CASSLRQGSNQPQHF. The full variable domain, rest sourced from reference TRBV5-6 and TRBJ1-5, is DAGVTQSPTHLIKTRGQQVTLRCSPKSGHDTVSWYQQALGQGPQFIFQYYEEEERQRGNFPDRFSGHQFPNYSSELNVNALLLGDSALYLCASSLRQGSNQPQHFGDGTRLSIL.

The chain carries TRBV5-1 and TRBJ2-6; D is unclear. The CDR3 runs to 15 residues. Deletions cut 4 bases from V and 0 bases from J, with 8 bases between. CDR1 is SGHRS and CDR2 is YFSETQ in the germline V gene. This CDR3 reads CASSPVDSGANVLTF. As DNA, the CDR3 is TGCGCCAGCAGCCCGGTAGACTCTGGGGCCAACGTCCTGACTTTC.

The chain couples TRBV28 to TRBJ1-2; no clear D. The CDR3 has 13 amino acids. CDR1 is MDHEN and CDR2 is SYDVKM in the germline V gene. V dropped 7 bases and J dropped 4 bases, with 13 bases sitting between them. CDR3 loop: CASTPRTSYGYTF. The CDR3 DNA sequence: TGTGCCAGCACGCCCCGTACTTCCTATGGCTACACCTTC.

This chain uses TRBV18 with TRBJ1-6; TRBD1 is a possible D gene (5 bases). Germline CDR1 reads KGHSH; CDR2 reads LQKENI. V was cut by 3 bases and J by 7 bases, with 19 bases left in between. The CDR3 consists of 17 residues. CDR3 residues: CASSPPGSRSGNSPLHF. The CDR3, as DNA: TGTGCCAGCTCACCTCCCGGCAGCAGGTCAGGGAATTCACCCCTCCACTTT.